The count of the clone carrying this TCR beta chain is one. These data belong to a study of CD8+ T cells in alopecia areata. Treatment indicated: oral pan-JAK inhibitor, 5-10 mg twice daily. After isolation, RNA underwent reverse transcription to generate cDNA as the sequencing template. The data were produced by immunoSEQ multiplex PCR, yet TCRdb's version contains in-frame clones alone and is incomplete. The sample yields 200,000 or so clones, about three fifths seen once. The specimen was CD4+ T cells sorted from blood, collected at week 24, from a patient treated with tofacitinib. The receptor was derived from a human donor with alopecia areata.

CDR3 in DNA: TGCGCCAGCAGCGCCCTCAGCGGGGGTTCCCAAGAGACCCAGTACTTC. Encoded protein: CASSALSGGSQETQYF. The chain combines TRBV5-1 with TRBJ2-5; 8 bases fit TRBD2. CDR1 is SGHRS and CDR2 is YFSETQ in the germline V gene. Trimming cost V 4 bases and J 1 base; bases outside gene matches: 9. The CDR3 sequence is 16 residues long.